There are many counts of the clone carrying this T cell receptor beta chain. Its cognate antigen is unknown. These data originate in a study of T cells in Graves' hyperthyroidism and ophthalmopathy. Study observations and caveats: A 13 V-J model separated ophthalmopathy from stable hyperthyroidism. Model-based prediction identified ophthalmopathy a median around seven months prior to its onset.

Source material for PBMCs was less than 12 ml fresh peripheral blood. Template material for amplifying TCR beta CDR3 regions consisted of RNA transcripts. With the HTBI primer set, the TCR CDR3 went through a first round of RT-PCR. Using its own MiXCR run on the multiplex PCR reads, TCRdb lists one record per CDR3 protein. The data contain under 600,000 distinct CDR3 sequences, more than 15% of them singletons. This CDR3 has 15 residues. Trimming removed 8 bases from V and 3 bases from J; junction bases left unmatched: 9. The germline CDR1 and CDR2 sequences are MDHEN and SYDVKM. This receptor was taken from a woman between 35 and 50 years old with Graves' ophthalmopathy. The sample consisted of blood. The chain joins TRBV28 to TRBJ2-1, with TRBD1 matching over 8 bases. CDR3 protein: CASREGQANYNEQFF. Written as DNA, the CDR3 is TGTGCCAGCCGTGAGGGACAGGCCAACTACAATGAGCAGTTCTTC.